This T cell receptor beta chain came from a study of cytomegalovirus exposure and HLA in healthy donors. Regarding this clone: The antigen remains undetermined.

Whole-study results and caveats: Most TCR beta V segments were productive about 90% or about 30% of the time in an earlier analysis.

When sampled, the donors appeared nominally healthy, though they likely had unrecorded immune exposures. With 60 Vbeta and 13 Jbeta primers, the PCR was carried out. Assay: immunoSEQ multiplex PCR; the TCRdb copy retains only in-frame clones and omits some. The table records tens of thousands of clones, approximately 84% of them present only once. Germline loops: CDR1 LNHNV, CDR2 YYDKDF (reference sequence). This CDR3 is built from 16 residues. V shed 0 bases and J shed 0 bases, with 6 bases lying between them. The sequencing sample was made of PBMCs. The gene calls are TRBV15 and TRBJ2-6, with D hard to call. This clonotype originated in a man aged 18 to 35 in good health and CMV-seronegative. CDR3 region: CATSRDFSSGANVLTF. CDR3 bases: TGTGCCACCAGCAGAGATTTCAGCTCTGGGGCCAACGTCCTGACTTTC.